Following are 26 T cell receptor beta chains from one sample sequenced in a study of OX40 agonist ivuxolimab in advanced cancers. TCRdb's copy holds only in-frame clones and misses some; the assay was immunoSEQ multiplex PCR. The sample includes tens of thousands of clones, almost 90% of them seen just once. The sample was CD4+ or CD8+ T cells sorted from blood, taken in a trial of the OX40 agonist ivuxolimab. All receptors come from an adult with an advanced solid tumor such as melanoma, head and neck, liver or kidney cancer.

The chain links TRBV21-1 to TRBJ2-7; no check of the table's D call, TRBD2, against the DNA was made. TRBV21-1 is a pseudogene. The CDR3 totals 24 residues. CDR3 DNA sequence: TGTGCCAGCAGCTTCCCCGAACGGGAAACTCCCGGGACTAGCGGGGGGGACAGCTCCTACGAGCAGTACTTC. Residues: CASSFPERETPGTSGGDSSYEQYF.

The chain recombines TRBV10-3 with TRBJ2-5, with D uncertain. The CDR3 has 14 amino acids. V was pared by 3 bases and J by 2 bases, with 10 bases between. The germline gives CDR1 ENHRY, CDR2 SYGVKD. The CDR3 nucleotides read TGTGCCATCAGTGACGGGTTAGATCAAGAGACCCAGTACTTC. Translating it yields CAISDGLDQETQYF.

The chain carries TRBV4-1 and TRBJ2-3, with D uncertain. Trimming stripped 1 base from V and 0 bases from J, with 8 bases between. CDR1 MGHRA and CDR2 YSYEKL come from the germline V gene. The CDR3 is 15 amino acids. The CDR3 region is CASSQVVTSTDTQYF. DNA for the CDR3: TGCGCCAGCAGCCAAGTCGTTACTAGCACAGATACGCAGTATTTT.

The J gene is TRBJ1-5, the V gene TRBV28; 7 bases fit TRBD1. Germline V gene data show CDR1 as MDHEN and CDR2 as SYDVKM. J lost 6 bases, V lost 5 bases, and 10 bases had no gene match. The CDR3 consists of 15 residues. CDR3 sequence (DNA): TGTGCCAGCAGTAATACGACAGGGTGGATTCAGCCCCAGCATTTT. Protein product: CASSNTTGWIQPQHF.

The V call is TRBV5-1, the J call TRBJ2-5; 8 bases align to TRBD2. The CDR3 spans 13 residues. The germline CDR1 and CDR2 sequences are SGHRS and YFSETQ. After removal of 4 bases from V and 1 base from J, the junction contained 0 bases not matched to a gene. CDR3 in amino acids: CASSRGGQETQYF. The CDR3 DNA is TGCGCCAGCAGCCGGGGGGGCCAAGAGACCCAGTACTTC.

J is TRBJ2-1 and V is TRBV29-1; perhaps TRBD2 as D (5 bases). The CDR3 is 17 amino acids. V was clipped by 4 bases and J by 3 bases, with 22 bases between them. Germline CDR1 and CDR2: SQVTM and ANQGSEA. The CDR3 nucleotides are TGCAGCGTTGTTTTTCAATCTAAGCGGACCAACTACAATGAGCAGTTCTTC. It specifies CSVVFQSKRTNYNEQFF.

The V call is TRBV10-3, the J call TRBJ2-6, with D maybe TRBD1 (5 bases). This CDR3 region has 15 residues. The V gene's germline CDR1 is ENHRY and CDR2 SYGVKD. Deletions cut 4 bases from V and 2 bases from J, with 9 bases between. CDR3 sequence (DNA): TGTGCCATCAGTGCCCAAGGGGCTGGGGCCAACGTCCTGACTTTC. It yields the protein CAISAQGAGANVLTF.

The CDR3 loop reads CAISDQGAGEQYF. CDR3 nucleotides: TGTGCCATCAGTGATCAGGGGGCTGGGGAGCAGTACTTC. V usage is TRBV10-3 and J usage is TRBJ2-7; 8 bases map to TRBD1. The CDR3 length is 13 residues. Germline CDR1 and CDR2: ENHRY and SYGVKD. V shed 3 bases, J shed 7 bases, and the junction held 5 bases outside the gene matches.

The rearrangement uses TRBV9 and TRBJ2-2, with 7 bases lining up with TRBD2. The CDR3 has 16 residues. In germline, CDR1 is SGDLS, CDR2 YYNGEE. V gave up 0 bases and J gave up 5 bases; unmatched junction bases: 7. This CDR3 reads CASSVAPRGGTGELFF. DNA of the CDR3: TGTGCCAGCAGCGTAGCGCCGAGGGGAGGGACCGGGGAGCTGTTTTTT.

Here the CDR3 DNA reads TGTGCCACCAGCCCACCCGGAACCACAATAGCCTCCTACGAGCAGTACTTC. This translates into CATSPPGTTIASYEQYF. The chain carries TRBV15 and TRBJ2-7; D remains unclear. Trimming removed 5 bases from V and 0 bases from J, with 20 bases in between. The CDR3 is 17 amino acids. Germline lookup yields CDR1 LNHNV and CDR2 YYDKDF (reference sequence).

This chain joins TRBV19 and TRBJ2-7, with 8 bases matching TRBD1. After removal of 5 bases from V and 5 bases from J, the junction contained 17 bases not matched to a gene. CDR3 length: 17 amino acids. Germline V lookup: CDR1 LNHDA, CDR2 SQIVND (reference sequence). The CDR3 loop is CASSPRKGQAIFNEQYF. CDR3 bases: TGTGCCAGTAGTCCGCGTAAGGGACAGGCTATTTTCAACGAGCAGTACTTC.

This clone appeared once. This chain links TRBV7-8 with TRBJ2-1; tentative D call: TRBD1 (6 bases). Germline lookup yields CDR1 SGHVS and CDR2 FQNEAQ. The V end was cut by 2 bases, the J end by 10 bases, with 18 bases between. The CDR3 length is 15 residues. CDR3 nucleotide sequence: TGTGCCAGCAGCTTAATGGGGGCCGGGGTAAGGGAGCAGTTCTTC. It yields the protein CASSLMGAGVREQFF.

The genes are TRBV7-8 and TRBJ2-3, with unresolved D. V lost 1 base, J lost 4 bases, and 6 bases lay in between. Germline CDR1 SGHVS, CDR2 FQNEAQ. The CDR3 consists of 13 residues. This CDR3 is CASSLEGSDTQYF. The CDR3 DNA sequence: TGTGCCAGCAGCTTAGAGGGATCAGATACGCAGTATTTT.

In DNA, the CDR3 is TGTGCCAGCAGCGCCGGACTAGCGAGCTCGGATACGCAGTATTTT. Translated, it gives CASSAGLASSDTQYF. V usage is TRBV9 and J usage is TRBJ2-3; TRBD2 aligns across 9 bases. CDR3 length: 15 amino acids. Germline CDR1 reads SGDLS; CDR2 reads YYNGEE. Trimming at V came to 3 bases and at J to 6 bases, leaving 8 bases not matched to a gene. Complete variable domain (other parts from reference TRBV9 and TRBJ2-3): DSGVTQTPKHLITATGQRVTLRCSPRSGDLSVYWYQQSLDQGLQFLIQYYNGEERAKGNILERFSAQQFPDLHSELNLSSLELGDSALYFCASSAGLASSDTQYFGPGTRLTVL.

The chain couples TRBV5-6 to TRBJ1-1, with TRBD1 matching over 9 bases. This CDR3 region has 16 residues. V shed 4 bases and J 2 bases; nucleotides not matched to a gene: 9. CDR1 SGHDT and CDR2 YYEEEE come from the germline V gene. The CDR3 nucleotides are TGTGCCAGCAGCCCACAGGGGGCGCAGGTTAACACTGAAGCTTTCTTT. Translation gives CASSPQGAQVNTEAFF.

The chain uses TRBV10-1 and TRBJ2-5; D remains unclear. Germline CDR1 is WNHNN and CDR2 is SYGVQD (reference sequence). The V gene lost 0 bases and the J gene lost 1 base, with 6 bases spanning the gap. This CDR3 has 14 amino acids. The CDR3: CASSESAAQETQYF. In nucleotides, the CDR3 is TGCGCCAGCAGTGAGTCGGCGGCCCAAGAGACCCAGTACTTC.

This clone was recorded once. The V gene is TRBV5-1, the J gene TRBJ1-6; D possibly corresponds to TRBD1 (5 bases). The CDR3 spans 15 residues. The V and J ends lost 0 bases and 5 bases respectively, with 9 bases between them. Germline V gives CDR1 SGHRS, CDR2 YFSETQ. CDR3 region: CASSLAGGDNSPLHF. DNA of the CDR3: TGCGCCAGCAGCTTGGCGGGGGGGGATAATTCACCCCTCCACTTT.

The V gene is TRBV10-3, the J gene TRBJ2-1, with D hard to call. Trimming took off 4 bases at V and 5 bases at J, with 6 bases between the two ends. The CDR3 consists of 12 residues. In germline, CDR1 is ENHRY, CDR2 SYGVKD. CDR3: CAISVPDNEQFF. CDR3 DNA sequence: TGTGCCATCAGTGTACCGGACAATGAGCAGTTCTTC.

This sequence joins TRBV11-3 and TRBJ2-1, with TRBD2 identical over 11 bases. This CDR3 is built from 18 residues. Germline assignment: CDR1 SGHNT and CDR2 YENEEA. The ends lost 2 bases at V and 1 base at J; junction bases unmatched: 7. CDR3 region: CASSLSPLAGGSYNEQFF. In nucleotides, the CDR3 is TGTGCCAGCAGCTTATCTCCCCTAGCGGGAGGATCCTACAATGAGCAGTTCTTC.

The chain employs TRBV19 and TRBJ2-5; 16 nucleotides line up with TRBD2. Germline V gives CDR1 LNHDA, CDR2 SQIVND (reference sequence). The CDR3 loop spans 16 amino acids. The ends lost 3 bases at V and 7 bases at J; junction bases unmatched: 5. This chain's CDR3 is CASSMGLAGGRGTQYF. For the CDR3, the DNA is TGTGCCAGTAGTATGGGACTAGCGGGAGGGAGAGGGACCCAGTACTTC.

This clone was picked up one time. CDR3 protein: CASRRGRSNTEAFF. CDR3 coding DNA: TGTGCCAGTAGACGGGGCAGGAGTAACACTGAAGCTTTCTTT. The chain combines TRBV19 with TRBJ1-1, with D tentatively TRBD1 (5 bases). V was trimmed by 6 bases and J by 2 bases, leaving 13 bases between them. Germline assignment: CDR1 LNHDA and CDR2 SQIVND (reference sequence). CDR3 size: 14 residues.

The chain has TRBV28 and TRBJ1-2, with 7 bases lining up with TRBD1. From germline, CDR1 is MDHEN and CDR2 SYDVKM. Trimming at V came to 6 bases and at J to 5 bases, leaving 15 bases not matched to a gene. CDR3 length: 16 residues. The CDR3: CASRGGPGSGQYGYTF. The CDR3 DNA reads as TGTGCCAGCAGGGGGGGACCGGGGTCGGGACAGTATGGCTACACCTTC.

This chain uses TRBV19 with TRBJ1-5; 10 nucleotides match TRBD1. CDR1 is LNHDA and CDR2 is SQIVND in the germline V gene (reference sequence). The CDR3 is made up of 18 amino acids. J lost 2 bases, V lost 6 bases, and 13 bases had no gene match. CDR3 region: CASSDRDRGSWGNQPQHF. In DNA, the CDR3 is TGTGCCAGTAGCGACCGGGACAGGGGCTCATGGGGCAATCAGCCCCAGCATTTT. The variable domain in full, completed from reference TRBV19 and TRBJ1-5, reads DGGITQSPKYLFRKEGQNVTLSCEQNLNHDAMYWYRQDPGQGLRLIYYSQIVNDFQKGDIAEGYSVSREKKESFPLTVTSAQKNPTAFYLCASSDRDRGSWGNQPQHFGDGTRLSIL.

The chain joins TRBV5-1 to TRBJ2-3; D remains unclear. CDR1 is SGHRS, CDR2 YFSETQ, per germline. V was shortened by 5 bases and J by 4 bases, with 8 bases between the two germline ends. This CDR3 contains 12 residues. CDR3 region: CASRPEADTQYF. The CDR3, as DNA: TGCGCCAGCAGACCTGAGGCAGATACGCAGTATTTT.

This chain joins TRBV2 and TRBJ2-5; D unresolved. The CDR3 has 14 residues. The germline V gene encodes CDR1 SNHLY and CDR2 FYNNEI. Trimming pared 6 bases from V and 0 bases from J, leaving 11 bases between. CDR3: CASRFGYYQETQYF. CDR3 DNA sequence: TGTGCCAGCAGGTTTGGCTATTACCAAGAGACCCAGTACTTC.

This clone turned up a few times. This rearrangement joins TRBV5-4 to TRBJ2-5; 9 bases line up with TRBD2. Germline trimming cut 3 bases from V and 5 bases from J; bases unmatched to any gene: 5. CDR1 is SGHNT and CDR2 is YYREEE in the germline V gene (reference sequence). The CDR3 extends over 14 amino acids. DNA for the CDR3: TGTGCCAGCAGCTCAACTGCGGGAGGGGAGACCCAGTACTTC. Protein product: CASSSTAGGETQYF.